This T cell receptor (beta chain) was identified during a study of CD8 T cells in Susac syndrome. CDR1 and CDR2 (germline): DFQATT, SNEGSKA (reference sequence). The CDR3 covers 16 residues. V trimming: 0 bases; J trimming: 8 bases; junction bases outside the gene matches: 10. CD8+ and CD4+ T cells circulating in blood were sequenced for TCR beta. Included as multiple sclerosis controls were treatment-naive patients who had stable or active relapsing-remitting disease. The TEMRA cells underwent FACS enrichment, while the CD8+ and CD4+ T cells underwent negative isolation. The RNA, about 0.5 to 1 ug, was put through reverse transcription using random hexamers. Multiplex PCR with immunoSEQ amplified the TCR beta CDR3 across 54 Vbeta and 13 Jbeta. TCRdb independently ran MiXCR on the immunoSEQ multiplex PCR reads; one entry per CDR3 protein. The sample includes fewer than 80,000 distinct CDR3 sequences, around 96% of them seen just once.

Sequencing input: CD8+ T cells from PBMCs. The sequence came from a human donor with multiple sclerosis. The rearrangement uses TRBV20-1 and TRBJ2-1; the match to TRBD2 covers 10 bases. The DNA for the CDR3 is TGCAGTGCTAGAGATAAGTCTAGCGGGAGTGGGGATGAGCAGTTCTTC. This sequence encodes CSARDKSSGSGDEQFF.